This T cell receptor beta chain was captured in a study of spatial heterogeneity in lung cancer. Study-wide findings and caveats: Estimated TCR-seq coverage of tumor T cells was only around 7.4% for alpha chains. For beta chains, the corresponding estimate was 12% to 15%. The number of expanded tumor alpha and beta chains correlated with mutation number.

The CDR3 totals 14 residues. V was pared by 3 bases and J by 3 bases, with 4 bases of the junction left unmatched. Looked up from germline, CDR1 is MDHEN and CDR2 is SYDVKM. Every TCR cDNA molecule carried a tag that served as a unique molecular identifier. TCRdb re-called the 5' RACE reads with MiXCR, one entry per CDR3 protein. The data hold approximately 25,000 distinct CDR3 sequences, with roughly 10% observed a single time. The time point is: sample taken at primary tumor resection. 55 to 80 TRACERx patients with early, untreated non-small cell lung cancer donated samples. The sequenced material consisted of unsorted whole RNA from tumor, nontumor lung or frozen PBMC. This clonotype has ten or more counts. Its antigen is currently unknown.

The sequence derives from a male donor with early-stage non-small cell lung cancer. The material was lung tumor tissue, obtained at surgery. This rearrangement joins TRBV28 to TRBJ2-7; 8 bases align to TRBD2. The CDR3 DNA sequence: TGTGCCAGCAGTTTGGCGGGAGGAAACTACGAGCAGTACTTC. This encodes CASSLAGGNYEQYF.